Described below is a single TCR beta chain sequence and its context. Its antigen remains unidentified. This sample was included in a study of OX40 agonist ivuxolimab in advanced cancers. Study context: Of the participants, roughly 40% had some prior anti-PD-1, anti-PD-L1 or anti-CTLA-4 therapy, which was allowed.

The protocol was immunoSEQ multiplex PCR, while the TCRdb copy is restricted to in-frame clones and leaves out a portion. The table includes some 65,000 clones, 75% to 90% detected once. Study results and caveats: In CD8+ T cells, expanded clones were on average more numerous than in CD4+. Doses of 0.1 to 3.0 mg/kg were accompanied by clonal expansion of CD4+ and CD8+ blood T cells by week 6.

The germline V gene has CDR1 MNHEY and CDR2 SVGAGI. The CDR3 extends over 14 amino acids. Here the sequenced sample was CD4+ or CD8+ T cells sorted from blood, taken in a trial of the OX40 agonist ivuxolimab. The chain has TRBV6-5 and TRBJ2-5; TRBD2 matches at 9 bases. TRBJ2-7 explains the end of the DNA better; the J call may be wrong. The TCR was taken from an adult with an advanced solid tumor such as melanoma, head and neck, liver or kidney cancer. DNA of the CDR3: TGTGCCAGCAGTTTAGCGGGAGCGGGGTACGAGCAGTACTTC. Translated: CASSLAGAGYEQYF.